Below, 11 T cell receptor beta chains from the same sample are listed, as sequenced in a study of post-analysis software for immune sequencing data. Unique molecular identifiers tagged the TCR beta cDNA libraries. TCRdb fed the PCR reads into MiXCR, producing one record per CDR3 protein. The table includes roughly 870,000 distinct CDR3 sequences, about 57% detected once. These receptors lack a known antigen. Study-wide results and limits: Relative to controls, patients had five TRBV segments at higher frequency, with TRBV5-6, TRBV5-1 and TRBV20-1 among these.

Input material: blood. Receptor source: a girl aged 10 to 17 with multiple sclerosis.

The chain employs TRBV5-4 and TRBJ2-5; the match to TRBD2 covers 12 bases. V trimming: 1 base; J trimming: 5 bases; junction bases outside the gene matches: 6. The length of the CDR3 is 16 residues. Germline values: CDR1 SGHNT, CDR2 YYREEE (reference sequence). The CDR3 DNA sequence: TGTGCCAGCAGCTTGTTCGGACTAGCGGGAAGGGAGACCCAGTACTTC. It encodes CASSLFGLAGRETQYF.

This clonotype was seen more than once but under ten times. The rearrangement joins TRBV10-2 to TRBJ1-2; D ambiguous. Trimming took off 0 bases at V and 4 bases at J, with 12 bases between the two ends. There are 15 residues in the CDR3. Germline V gene sequence: CDR1 WSHSY, CDR2 SAAADI. The CDR3 protein is CASSESTATPYGYTF. The CDR3, as DNA: TGCGCCAGCAGTGAGTCGACCGCGACACCCTATGGCTACACCTTC.

Comment on this clonotype: This may be a read error, as it is one base from a much larger clone. The V call is TRBV7-9, the J call TRBJ2-7; 7 bases fit TRBD2. The V segment lost 4 bases and the J segment 7 bases; nucleotides outside the gene matches: 7. CDR1 and CDR2 from the germline V gene are SEHNR and FQNEAQ (reference sequence). This CDR3 is 13 amino acids long. The CDR3 DNA sequence: TGTGCCAGCAGCTCGGAGGGAGGGAATGAGCAGTACTTC. This encodes CASSSEGGNEQYF.

This chain connects TRBV5-1 to TRBJ2-1; 11 bases fit TRBD2. This CDR3 is built from 17 residues. V dropped 4 bases and J dropped 2; count of bases not matched to a gene: 8. In germline, CDR1 is SGHRS, CDR2 YFSETQ. CDR3 nucleotide sequence: TGCGCCAGCAGCACAGACTTTAGCGGGAGGGCCTACAATGAGCAGTTCTTC. Residues: CASSTDFSGRAYNEQFF.

This sequence joins TRBV7-9 and TRBJ2-7, with D possibly TRBD2 on 6 matching bases. The CDR3 sequence is 14 residues long. Germline CDR1 is SEHNR and CDR2 is FQNEAQ (reference sequence). V lost 1 base, J lost 5 bases, and 12 bases lay in between. CDR3 coding DNA: TGTGCCAGCAGCTTAGATGGATCTAGCGACGAGCAGTACTTC. Translated, it gives CASSLDGSSDEQYF.

This chain connects TRBV12-5 to TRBJ2-3, with 7 bases identical to TRBD2. The CDR3 has 17 amino acids. Germline CDR1 LGHNT, CDR2 FRNRAP. The trim removed 5 bases at V and 0 bases at J, leaving 11 bases unmatched. The CDR3 loop reads CASGITLTSESTDTQYF. The DNA for the CDR3 is TGTGCTAGTGGTATCACCCTAACTAGCGAGAGCACAGATACGCAGTATTTT.

This clonotype was detected only once. The V and J genes are TRBV12-3 or TRBV12-4 and TRBJ2-3; D is unresolved. The V end lost 6 bases, the J end lost 0 bases, and 13 bases lay between the germline ends. The CDR3 is 15 amino acids. The CDR3: CASRDTRVSTDTQYF. CDR3 in DNA: TGTGCCAGCAGAGACACCAGAGTGAGCACAGATACGCAGTATTTT.

The V call is TRBV3-1, the J call TRBJ2-3; 9 bases fit TRBD2. Germline V gene data show CDR1 as LGHDT and CDR2 as YNNKEL (reference sequence). CDR3 length: 16 amino acids. Trimming cost V 4 bases and J 3 bases; bases outside gene matches: 8. The CDR3 DNA reads TGTGCCAGCAGCCCAGTGGGCGGGAGGGATACAGATACGCAGTATTTT. Amino acids: CASSPVGGRDTDTQYF.

This clonotype turned up a few times. The J gene is TRBJ1-2, the V gene TRBV6-5; D remains ambiguous. Germline V gives CDR1 MNHEY, CDR2 SVGAGI. The CDR3 covers 15 residues. V was cut by 0 bases and J by 4 bases, with 12 bases left in between. The CDR3 bases are TGTGCCAGCAGTTACTCCTATGGGGAGACCTATGGCTACACCTTC. Protein sequence: CASSYSYGETYGYTF.

This clonotype was seen a handful of times. The V and J genes are TRBV9 and TRBJ2-1; D is possibly TRBD1 (6 bases). Per germline, CDR1 SGDLS and CDR2 YYNGEE. Trimming took off 4 bases at V and 0 bases at J, with 11 bases between the two ends. The CDR3 runs 15 residues. CDR3 amino acids: CASSPQGGSYNEQFF. The CDR3 DNA reads as TGTGCCAGCAGCCCCCAAGGGGGCTCCTACAATGAGCAGTTCTTC.

The chain links TRBV12-3 or TRBV12-4 to TRBJ2-5; the D gene is possibly TRBD1 (6 bases). This CDR3 spans 16 amino acids. The ends were cut back, 2 bases at V and 5 bases at J, with 18 bases in the middle. CDR3 in DNA: TGTGCCAGCAGTTTACCAATGACAGGCGGCGAGGAGACCCAGTACTTC. It yields the protein CASSLPMTGGEETQYF.